This record looks at one T cell receptor (beta chain) sequence and its context. Its antigen is undetermined. This record comes from a study of T-cell memory formation after mild COVID-19. On the study more broadly: The TCR clusters were mostly specific to one donor. Broader study findings: Mostly located in CM and EM were contracting CD4+ clones, with contracting CD8+ clones located in EMRA. CD4+ bias marked clones expanding day 15 to 37, unlike balanced contracting clones.

TCRdb reanalysed the 5' RACE reads using MiXCR and keeps one entry per CDR3 protein. The profile shows hundreds of thousands of distinct CDR3 sequences, about 22% of them singletons. This TCR came from an adult woman who had mild COVID-19 (a few samples of this study predate the infection). Cell type and time point are not known. The sequencing input was PBMCs or a T cell subset sorted from them (not recorded which).

The CDR3, as DNA: TGCAGCGTTTACGGACTGTATCAATTGGGCCAGCCCTACGAGCAGTACTTC. Encoded protein: CSVYGLYQLGQPYEQYF. The chain recombines TRBV29-1 with TRBJ2-7, with D possibly matching TRBD2 (5 bases). From germline, CDR1 is SQVTM and CDR2 ANQGSEA. V shed 5 bases and J shed 2 bases, with 25 bases lying between them. The CDR3 has 17 residues.